This TCR beta chain emerged from a study of T-cell memory formation after mild COVID-19. Findings of the study overall: Among clones contracting day 15 to 85, CD4/CD8 was balanced, whereas later expanders leaned CD4+. Contracting CD4+ clones sat mainly in CM and EM; CD8+ in EMRA.

TCRdb fed the 5' RACE reads into MiXCR, producing one record per CDR3 protein. This sample has over 400,000 distinct CDR3 sequences, with roughly a quarter found just once. The CDR3 has 19 amino acids. After removal of 4 bases from V and 3 bases from J, the junction contained 13 bases not matched to a gene. From germline, CDR1 is SGHTA and CDR2 FQGTGA. A few counts support this clonotype. Its matching antigen is unknown. This clonotype originated in an adult woman who had mild COVID-19 (a few samples of this study predate the infection). Cell type and time point are not known. The chain recombines TRBV7-3 with TRBJ2-6, with 9 bases fitting TRBD2. What was sequenced was PBMCs or a T cell subset sorted from them (not recorded which). In DNA, the CDR3 is TGTGCCAGCAGCTCCCAAGCGGGGGGAACCTCCGTTGGGGCCAACGTCCTGACTTTC. Translating it yields CASSSQAGGTSVGANVLTF.